Presented here are 2 T cell receptor beta chains from one specimen sequenced in a study of blood T cells in healthy people across ages. A second 7 to 11 cycle PCR used barcoded and J-beta primers. TCRdb used MiXCR to reprocess the 5' RACE reads, holding one entry per CDR3 protein. The repertoire holds about 640,000 distinct CDR3 sequences, with 25% to 30% as singletons. Sample: blood. The receptors were sampled from a woman of 80 years or more in good health.

There are a few counts of this clonotype. The rearrangement uses TRBV28 and TRBJ1-1, with 11 bases aligning to TRBD1. Looked up from germline, CDR1 is MDHEN and CDR2 is SYDVKM. Unmatched junction bases numbered 11, after V lost 5 bases and J lost 6 bases. The CDR3 consists of 16 residues. The CDR3 sequence is CASSTPGQGGRAEAFF. The CDR3 DNA follows: TGTGCCAGCAGTACACCGGGACAGGGGGGGAGAGCTGAAGCTTTCTTT.

V usage is TRBV12-3 or TRBV12-4 and J usage is TRBJ2-1, with a possible D match to TRBD1 (5 bases). V was cut by 6 bases and J by 0 bases, with 12 bases left in between. This CDR3 comprises 15 residues. The CDR3 DNA sequence: TGTGCCAGCAGACCCGACAGTAGCTCCTACAATGAGCAGTTCTTC. The encoded protein is CASRPDSSSYNEQFF.